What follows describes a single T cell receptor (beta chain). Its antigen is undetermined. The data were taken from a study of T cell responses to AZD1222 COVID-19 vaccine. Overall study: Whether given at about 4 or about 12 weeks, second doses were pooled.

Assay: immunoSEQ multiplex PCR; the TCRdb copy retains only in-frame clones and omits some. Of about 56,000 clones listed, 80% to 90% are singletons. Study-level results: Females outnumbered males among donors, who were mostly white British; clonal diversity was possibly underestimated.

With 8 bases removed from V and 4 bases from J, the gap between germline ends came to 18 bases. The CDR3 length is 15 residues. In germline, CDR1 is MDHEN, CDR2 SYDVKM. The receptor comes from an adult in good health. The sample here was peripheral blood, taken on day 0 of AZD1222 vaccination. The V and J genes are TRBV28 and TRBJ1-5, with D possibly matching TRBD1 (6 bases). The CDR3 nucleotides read TGTGCCAGCTCCCAGGGCAGGGGTGCAAATCAGCCCCAGCATTTT. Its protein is CASSQGRGANQPQHF.